The subject of this entry is one TCR beta chain. Profiled with immunoSEQ multiplex PCR; TCRdb holds only in-frame clones, not every one. In the table there are 250,000 to 350,000 clones, approximately 90% of which are singletons. The source of the sample is a study of blood T cell repertoires in COVID-19. The CDR3 is made up of 16 amino acids. V trimming: 3 bases; J trimming: 0 bases; junction bases outside the gene matches: 5. Per the germline V gene, CDR1 is SGHNT and CDR2 is YYREEE (reference sequence). The sample comprised peripheral blood. The chain uses TRBV5-4 and TRBJ2-3; 9 nucleotides agree with TRBD2. This TCR was sampled from a man aged 30 to 39 with acute or convalescent COVID-19. CDR3 protein: CASSSLAGSSTDTQYF. The CDR3 coding sequence is TGTGCCAGCAGCTCCCTAGCGGGGTCTAGCACAGATACGCAGTATTTT.